The sequence of this T cell receptor (beta chain) was determined in a study of blood T cell repertoires in COVID-19. Study in general: The cDNA or gDNA used as material had been derived from T cells, B-cell-depleted T cells, or PBMCs.

The V gene's germline CDR1 is SEHNR and CDR2 FQNEAQ (reference sequence). The CDR3 runs to 12 residues. V was pared by 4 bases and J by 4 bases, with 0 bases of the junction left unmatched. Libraries were prepared by immunoSEQ multiplex PCR; TCRdb keeps only in-frame clonotypes and omits some of them. This table holds nearly 7,000 clones, 88% found once. The specimen was peripheral blood. The chain is built from TRBV7-9 and TRBJ2-5; 7 nucleotides line up with TRBD1. This TCR was sampled from a human donor in a cohort sampled during active COVID-19. CDR3 amino acids: CASSWDRETQYF. The CDR3 DNA follows: TGTGCCAGCAGCTGGGACAGAGAGACCCAGTACTTC. Full variable domain (rest looked up from reference TRBV7-9 and TRBJ2-5): DTGVSQNPRHKITKRGQNVTFRCDPISEHNRLYWYRQTLGQGPEFLTYFQNEAQLEKSRLLSDRFSAERPKGSFSTLEIQRTEQGDSAMYLCASSWDRETQYFGPGTRLLVL.